This T cell receptor beta chain was found in a study of cytomegalovirus exposure and HLA in healthy donors. Whole-study results and caveats: It was likely that a cluster of highly shared sequence variants was a sequencing artifact. Indistinguishability led to the exclusion of some V segments, TRBV6-2 and TRBV6-3 included.

This CDR3 has 13 amino acids. The germline V gene has CDR1 MDHEN and CDR2 SYDVKM. The V and J ends lost 6 bases and 1 base respectively, with 9 bases between them. The PCR ran on 60 Vbeta and 13 Jbeta primers. In the original workflow: About 11 million of some 80 million unique TCR beta chains were shared, per a later count. This table comes from immunoSEQ multiplex PCR, and its TCRdb copy is limited to in-frame clones, with some not included. V and J calls and clone size come straight from that table; D and trimming were deduced from the DNA. The table shows roughly 190,000 clones, with 82% occurring only once. In regard to this clone: The antigen is undetermined.

The clonotype comes from a woman aged 18-29 years in good health and CMV-seronegative. The chain has TRBV28 and TRBJ1-1; possible D gene TRBD1, 5 bases. The sequencing sample was made of PBMCs. The CDR3 bases are TGTGCCAGCAGGAATACAGGGAACACTGAAGCTTTCTTT. This translates into CASRNTGNTEAFF.